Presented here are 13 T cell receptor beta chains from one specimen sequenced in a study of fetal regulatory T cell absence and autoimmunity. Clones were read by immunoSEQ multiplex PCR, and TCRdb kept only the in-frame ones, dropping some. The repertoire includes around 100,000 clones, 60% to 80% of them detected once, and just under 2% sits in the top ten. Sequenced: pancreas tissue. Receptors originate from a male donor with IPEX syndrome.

The CDR3 bases are TGTGCCAGCAGCTACCTTAGCACAGATACGCAGTATTTT. This translates into CASSYLSTDTQYF. The chain uses TRBV13 and TRBJ2-3; D not resolved. V was trimmed by 4 bases and J by 0 bases, leaving 5 bases between them. This CDR3 region has 13 residues. Per germline, CDR1 PRHDT and CDR2 FYEKMQ (reference sequence).

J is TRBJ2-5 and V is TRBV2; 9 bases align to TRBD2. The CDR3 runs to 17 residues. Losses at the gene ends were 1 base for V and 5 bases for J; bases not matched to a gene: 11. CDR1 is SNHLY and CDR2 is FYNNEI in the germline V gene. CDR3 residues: CASSEDASGVSGETQYF. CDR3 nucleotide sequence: TGTGCCAGCAGTGAAGATGCTAGCGGGGTCTCGGGGGAGACCCAGTACTTC.

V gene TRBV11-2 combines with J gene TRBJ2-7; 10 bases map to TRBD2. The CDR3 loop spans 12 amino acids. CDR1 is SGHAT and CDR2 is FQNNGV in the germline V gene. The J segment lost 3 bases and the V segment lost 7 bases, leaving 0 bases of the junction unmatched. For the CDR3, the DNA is TGTGCCAGCAAGCGGGGGGGCTACGAGCAGTACTTC. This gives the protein CASKRGGYEQYF.

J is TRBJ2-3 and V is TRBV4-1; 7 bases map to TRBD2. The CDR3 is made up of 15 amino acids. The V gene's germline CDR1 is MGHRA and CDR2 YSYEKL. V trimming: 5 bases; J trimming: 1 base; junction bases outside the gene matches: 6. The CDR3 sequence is CASSSGGGGTDTQYF. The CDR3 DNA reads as TGCGCCAGCAGCAGTGGGGGAGGGGGCACAGATACGCAGTATTTT.

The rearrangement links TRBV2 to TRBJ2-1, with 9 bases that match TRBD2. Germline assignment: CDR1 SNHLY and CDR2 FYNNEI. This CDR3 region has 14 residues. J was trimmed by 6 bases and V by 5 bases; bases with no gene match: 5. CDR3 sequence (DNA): TGTGCCAGCAGTTCCGGGACTAGCCCCAATGAGCAGTTCTTC. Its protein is CASSSGTSPNEQFF.

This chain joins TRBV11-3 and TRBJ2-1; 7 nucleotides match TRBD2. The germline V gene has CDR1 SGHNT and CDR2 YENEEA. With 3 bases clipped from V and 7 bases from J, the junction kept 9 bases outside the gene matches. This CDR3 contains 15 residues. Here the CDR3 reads CASSFSGPPGNEQFF. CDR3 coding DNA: TGTGCCAGCAGCTTTAGCGGGCCCCCGGGGAATGAGCAGTTCTTC.

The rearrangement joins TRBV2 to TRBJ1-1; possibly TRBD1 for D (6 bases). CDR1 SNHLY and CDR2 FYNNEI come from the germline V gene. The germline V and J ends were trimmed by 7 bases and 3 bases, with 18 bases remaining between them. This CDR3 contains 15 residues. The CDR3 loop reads CASTPLVGGDTEAFF. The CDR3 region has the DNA TGTGCCAGCACCCCATTGGTAGGGGGGGACACTGAAGCTTTCTTT.

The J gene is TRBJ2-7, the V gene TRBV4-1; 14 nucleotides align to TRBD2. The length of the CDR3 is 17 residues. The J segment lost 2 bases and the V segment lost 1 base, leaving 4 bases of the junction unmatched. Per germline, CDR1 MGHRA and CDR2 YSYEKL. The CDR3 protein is CASSQVRLAGGPYEQYF. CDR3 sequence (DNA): TGCGCCAGCAGCCAAGTGCGACTAGCGGGGGGGCCCTACGAGCAGTACTTC.

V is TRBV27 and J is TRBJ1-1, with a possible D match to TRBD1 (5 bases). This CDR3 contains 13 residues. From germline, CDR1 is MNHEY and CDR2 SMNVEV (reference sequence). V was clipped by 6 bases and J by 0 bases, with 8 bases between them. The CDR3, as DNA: TGTGCCAGCAGAGGACACATGAACACTGAAGCTTTCTTT. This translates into CASRGHMNTEAFF.

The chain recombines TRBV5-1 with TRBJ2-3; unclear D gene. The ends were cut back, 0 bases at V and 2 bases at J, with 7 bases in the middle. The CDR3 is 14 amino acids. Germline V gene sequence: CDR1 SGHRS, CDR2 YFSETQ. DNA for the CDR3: TGCGCCAGCAGCTTGGGGGGTATCACAGATACGCAGTATTTT. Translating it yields CASSLGGITDTQYF.

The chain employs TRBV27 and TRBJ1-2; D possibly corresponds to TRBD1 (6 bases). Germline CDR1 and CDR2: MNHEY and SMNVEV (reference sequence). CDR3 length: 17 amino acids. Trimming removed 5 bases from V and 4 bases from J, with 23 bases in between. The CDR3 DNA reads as TGTGCCAGCAGTCCATCCCGATGGACAGTTGGGTTCTATGGCTACACCTTC. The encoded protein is CASSPSRWTVGFYGYTF.

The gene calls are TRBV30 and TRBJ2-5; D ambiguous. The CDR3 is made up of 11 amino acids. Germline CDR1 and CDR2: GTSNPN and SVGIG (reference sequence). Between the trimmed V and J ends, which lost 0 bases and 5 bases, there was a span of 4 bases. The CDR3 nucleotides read TGTGCCTGGAGTGTCACCGAGACCCAGTACTTC. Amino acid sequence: CAWSVTETQYF.

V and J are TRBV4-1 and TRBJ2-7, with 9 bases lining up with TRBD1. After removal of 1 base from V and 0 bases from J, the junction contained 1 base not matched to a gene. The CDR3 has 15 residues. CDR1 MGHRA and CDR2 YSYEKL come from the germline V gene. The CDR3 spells CASSQGQGGSYEQYF. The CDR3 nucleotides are TGCGCCAGCAGCCAAGGACAGGGGGGCTCCTACGAGCAGTACTTC.